This TCR beta chain was captured in a study of shared clonotypes between healthy human individuals. Study-level information: Sampling drew on donors who were a couple of women and three men aged 18 to 49.

Profiling relied on immunoSEQ multiplex PCR, and the TCRdb table lists in-frame clones only, not all of them. The data show under 200,000 clones, with approximately 95% seen just once and roughly 0.07% held by the top ten. With 0 bases removed from V and 5 bases from J, the gap between germline ends came to 14 bases. CDR1 is SGHRS, CDR2 YFSETQ, per germline. The length of the CDR3 is 16 residues. The TCR originated in a young woman in good health. The sample consisted of naive CD4+ T cells sorted from blood. Subset reported: CD45RA+ positively selected. The chain is built from TRBV5-1 and TRBJ2-2; TRBD1 or TRBD2 may be the D gene (5 bases each). CDR3 protein: CASSLVVEWGTGELFF. The CDR3 coding sequence is TGCGCCAGCAGCTTGGTGGTCGAGTGGGGGACCGGGGAGCTGTTTTTT. Looking up the rest from reference TRBV5-1 and TRBJ2-2 gives the full variable domain: KAGVTQTPRYLIKTRGQQVTLSCSPISGHRSVSWYQQTPGQGLQFLFEYFSETQRNKGNFPGRFSGRQFSNSRSEMNVSTLELGDSALYLCASSLVVEWGTGELFFGEGSRLTVL.